This passage covers 23 T cell receptor beta chains from one sample sequenced in a study of blood T cell repertoires in COVID-19. Measured with immunoSEQ multiplex PCR; TCRdb has only the in-frame clones, and not every one. The repertoire holds about 75,000 clones, with over 80% as singletons. The sample taken for sequencing was peripheral blood. The receptors were sampled from a woman aged 50 to 65 with acute or convalescent COVID-19.

The chain uses TRBV30 and TRBJ1-1; possible D gene TRBD1, 6 bases. This CDR3 comprises 14 residues. From germline, CDR1 is GTSNPN and CDR2 SVGIG (reference sequence). V gave up 0 bases and J gave up 6 bases, with 14 bases separating them. DNA of the CDR3: TGTGCCTGGAGTGTTCTCACAGGGTCGTCTGAAGCTTTCTTT. Protein sequence: CAWSVLTGSSEAFF.

The chain carries TRBV30 and TRBJ1-1, with D unresolved. Trimming removed 3 bases from V and 4 bases from J, with 9 bases in between. The CDR3 totals 12 residues. Germline V gives CDR1 GTSNPN, CDR2 SVGIG (reference sequence). The CDR3 here is CAWSAQFTEAFF. In DNA form, the CDR3 reads TGTGCCTGGAGCGCCCAGTTCACTGAAGCTTTCTTT.

V and J are TRBV19 and TRBJ2-7; no definite D call. CDR1 and CDR2 (germline): LNHDA, SQIVND (reference sequence). The CDR3 has 14 residues. V lost 1 base to trimming and J lost 4 bases, with 11 bases between them. Here the CDR3 DNA reads TGTGCCAGTAGTATAGGTACGAGTTCGTACGAGCAGTACTTC. This gives the protein CASSIGTSSYEQYF. Variable domain in full (rest from reference TRBV19 and TRBJ2-7): DGGITQSPKYLFRKEGQNVTLSCEQNLNHDAMYWYRQDPGQGLRLIYYSQIVNDFQKGDIAEGYSVSREKKESFPLTVTSAQKNPTAFYLCASSIGTSSYEQYFGPGTRLTVT.

V gene TRBV5-4 combines with J gene TRBJ1-1; D call uncertain. This CDR3 has 13 residues. V lost 4 bases and J lost 6, with 13 bases in between. Germline V gives CDR1 SGHNT, CDR2 YYREEE (reference sequence). CDR3 bases: TGTGCCAGCAGCCTGGCGGGGTCCCCTGAAGCTTTCTTT. It encodes CASSLAGSPEAFF.

The rearrangement links TRBV9 to TRBJ2-2, with 9 positions matching TRBD1. The CDR3 has 15 residues. CDR1 and CDR2 from the germline V gene are SGDLS and YYNGEE. V lost 0 bases and J lost 6; bases outside the gene matches: 3. This chain's CDR3 is CASSVEGTGPGELFF. DNA for the CDR3: TGTGCCAGCAGCGTAGAAGGGACAGGGCCCGGGGAGCTGTTTTTT.

This sequence joins TRBV7-9 and TRBJ2-7; a weak D match, TRBD2 (5 bases). The germline CDR1 and CDR2 sequences are SEHNR and FQNEAQ (reference sequence). CDR3 length: 15 residues. The V and J ends lost 2 bases and 3 bases respectively, with 14 bases between them. The CDR3 nucleotides read TGTGCCAGCAGCTTACTCCCAGGAGGCTACTACGAGCAGTACTTC. Translating it yields CASSLLPGGYYEQYF.

The genes are TRBV14 and TRBJ1-1, with a weak D call TRBD1 (5 bases). Germline V CDR1 and CDR2: SGHDN, FVKESK. The CDR3 length is 13 residues. V was pared by 7 bases and J by 5 bases, with 14 bases between. As DNA, the CDR3 is TGTGCCAGCAAGTGGGGGGTAGGGACTGAAGCTTTCTTT. Protein sequence: CASKWGVGTEAFF. The whole variable domain, remainder taken from reference TRBV14 and TRBJ1-1, is EAGVTQFPSHSVIEKGQTVTLRCDPISGHDNLYWYRRVMGKEIKFLLHFVKESKQDESGMPNNRFLAERTGGTYSTLKVQPAELEDSGVYFCASKWGVGTEAFFGQGTRLTVV.

V is TRBV7-9 and J is TRBJ1-4, with 8 bases identical to TRBD1. Germline CDR1 SEHNR, CDR2 FQNEAQ (reference sequence). V gave up 5 bases and J gave up 4 bases; unmatched junction bases: 9. The CDR3 sequence is 16 residues long. The CDR3 coding sequence is TGTGCCAGCAGCCTTCGGACAGGGAATTATAATGAAAAACTGTTTTTT. This codes for CASSLRTGNYNEKLFF.

V gene TRBV4-3 combines with J gene TRBJ2-3; perhaps TRBD2 as D (7 bases). V was trimmed by 4 bases and J by 1 base, leaving 18 bases between them. This CDR3 spans 17 amino acids. In germline, CDR1 is LGHNA, CDR2 YSLEER. The CDR3 sequence is CASSPAGWGGGTDTQYF. For the CDR3, the DNA is TGCGCCAGCAGCCCGGCGGGCTGGGGGGGCGGCACAGATACGCAGTATTTT.

CDR3 bases: TGCGCCAGCGAATCTGCGAGGGACAGGGGGCCCCTCAACTATGGCTACACCTTC. It is translated as CASESARDRGPLNYGYTF. The chain combines TRBV10-1 with TRBJ1-2; 12 bases line up with TRBD1. The germline gives CDR1 WNHNN, CDR2 SYGVQD (reference sequence). Losses at the gene ends were 8 bases for V and 2 bases for J; bases not matched to a gene: 15. This CDR3 comprises 18 residues.

The genes are TRBV7-2 and TRBJ2-1; TRBD2 aligns across 11 bases. J was trimmed by 5 bases and V by 5 bases; bases with no gene match: 8. The CDR3 covers 16 residues. Germline loops: CDR1 SGHTA, CDR2 FQGNSA. The CDR3 coding sequence is TGTGCCAGCAGCGCTTTTGGGACTAGCGGAAACAATGAGCAGTTCTTC. As protein: CASSAFGTSGNNEQFF.

The gene calls are TRBV5-4 and TRBJ2-1; possible D gene TRBD2, 6 bases. Trimming stripped 2 bases from V and 4 bases from J, with 13 bases between. CDR1 SGHNT and CDR2 YYREEE come from the germline V gene (reference sequence). There are 15 residues in the CDR3. The DNA of the CDR3 is TGTGCCAGCAGCTTCACTAGCAACCAGTACAATGAGCAGTTCTTC. It specifies CASSFTSNQYNEQFF.

The chain uses TRBV7-3 and TRBJ2-1, with 13 nucleotides matching TRBD2. The CDR3 covers 19 residues. With 5 bases clipped from V and 0 bases from J, the junction kept 10 bases outside the gene matches. Germline assignment: CDR1 SGHTA and CDR2 FQGTGA. Written as DNA, the CDR3 is TGTGCCAGCAGCGCCTTGGGGACTAGCGGGGCGCCCTCCTACAATGAGCAGTTCTTC. Amino acid sequence: CASSALGTSGAPSYNEQFF.

The chain combines TRBV7-9 with TRBJ1-4; D possibly corresponds to TRBD1 (5 bases). Germline V lookup: CDR1 SEHNR, CDR2 FQNEAQ (reference sequence). The CDR3 is 14 amino acids. V lost 2 bases and J lost 6, with 10 bases in between. The CDR3 spells CASSLRQGYEKLFF. In nucleotides, the CDR3 is TGTGCCAGCAGCTTAAGGCAGGGTTATGAAAAACTGTTTTTT.

This chain uses TRBV30 with TRBJ2-7; D is perhaps TRBD1 (6 bases). The germline V gene has CDR1 GTSNPN and CDR2 SVGIG (reference sequence). The CDR3 sequence is 14 residues long. Trimming pared 1 base from V and 2 bases from J, leaving 12 bases between. The CDR3 sequence: CAWSGAPGAYEQYF. CDR3 bases: TGTGCCTGGAGTGGGGCCCCAGGGGCCTACGAGCAGTACTTC.

The chain recombines TRBV5-1 with TRBJ2-1; 7 positions match TRBD2. CDR1 and CDR2 (germline): SGHRS, YFSETQ. V dropped 4 bases and J dropped 3; count of bases not matched to a gene: 7. The length of the CDR3 is 15 residues. Written as DNA, the CDR3 is TGCGCCAGCAGCCAGACTAGCATCTACTACAATGAGCAGTTCTTC. Protein sequence: CASSQTSIYYNEQFF.

V gene TRBV27 combines with J gene TRBJ1-2, with D unresolved. Germline CDR1 is MNHEY and CDR2 is SMNVEV (reference sequence). V lost 6 bases, J lost 2 bases, and 13 bases lay in between. The CDR3 spans 14 residues. The CDR3 protein is CASRYRPGNYGYTF. CDR3 DNA: TGTGCCAGCAGATACCGGCCGGGAAACTATGGCTACACCTTC.

V is TRBV30 and J is TRBJ1-2; D is possibly TRBD1 (6 bases). V was trimmed by 5 bases and J by 3 bases, leaving 16 bases between them. The CDR3 extends over 14 amino acids. Germline-derived CDR1 and CDR2 are GTSNPN and SVGIG (reference sequence). The CDR3 DNA reads as TGTGCCTGGGACAAGGGACAAGGGGACTATGGCTACACCTTC. Protein: CAWDKGQGDYGYTF.

The rearrangement uses TRBV6-5 and TRBJ2-7; D might be TRBD2 (6 bases). Between the trimmed V and J ends, which lost 7 bases and 3 bases, there was a span of 16 bases. The germline V gene encodes CDR1 MNHEY and CDR2 SVGAGI. This CDR3 is built from 14 residues. CDR3 region: CASIAATTNYEQYF. CDR3 nucleotide sequence: TGTGCCAGCATAGCGGCTACGACTAACTACGAGCAGTACTTC.

J is TRBJ2-1 and V is TRBV10-1; 9 bases fit TRBD1. The junction had 13 bases not matched to a gene; V was cut back by 4 bases and J by 9 bases. The germline CDR1 and CDR2 sequences are WNHNN and SYGVQD (reference sequence). The CDR3 length is 16 residues. The CDR3 sequence is CASSGPGTGIRSEQFF. CDR3 nucleotides: TGCGCCAGCAGTGGTCCCGGGACAGGGATAAGATCTGAGCAGTTCTTC.

This chain connects TRBV5-1 to TRBJ1-3; 8 bases are a match to TRBD1. This CDR3 region has 17 residues. Losses at the gene ends were 0 bases for V and 3 bases for J; bases not matched to a gene: 8. Germline V lookup: CDR1 SGHRS, CDR2 YFSETQ. The CDR3: CASSLGQGKLGGNTIYF. DNA of the CDR3: TGCGCCAGCAGCTTGGGACAGGGGAAGCTGGGTGGAAACACCATATATTTT.

In this sample, this clone turned up many times. The chain combines TRBV7-2 with TRBJ2-7; D not certain. V lost 2 bases to trimming and J lost 0 bases, with 14 bases between them. CDR3 size: 16 residues. Germline V gene sequence: CDR1 SGHTA, CDR2 FQGNSA. The CDR3 coding sequence is TGTGCCAGCAGCTTATTGAGTGACATAATCTCCTACGAGCAGTACTTC. Protein product: CASSLLSDIISYEQYF.

The rearrangement uses TRBV6-5 and TRBJ1-6; 7 bases are a match to TRBD1. J was trimmed by 7 bases and V by 8 bases; bases with no gene match: 5. CDR1 is MNHEY and CDR2 is SVGAGI in the germline V gene. This CDR3 contains 13 residues. In nucleotides, the CDR3 is TGTGCCAGCCAGACAGGGATAAATTCACCCCTCCACTTT. As protein: CASQTGINSPLHF.